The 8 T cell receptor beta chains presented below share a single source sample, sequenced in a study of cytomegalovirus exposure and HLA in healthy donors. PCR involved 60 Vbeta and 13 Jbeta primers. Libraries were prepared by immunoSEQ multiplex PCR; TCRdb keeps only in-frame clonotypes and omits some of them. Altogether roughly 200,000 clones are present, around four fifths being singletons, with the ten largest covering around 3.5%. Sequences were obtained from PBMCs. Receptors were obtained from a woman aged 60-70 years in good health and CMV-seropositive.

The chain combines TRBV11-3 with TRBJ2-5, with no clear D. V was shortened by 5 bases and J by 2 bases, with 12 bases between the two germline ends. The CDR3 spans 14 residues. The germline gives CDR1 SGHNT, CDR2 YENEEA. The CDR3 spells CASSNYRTQETQYF. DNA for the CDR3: TGTGCCAGCAGCAATTACAGAACTCAAGAGACCCAGTACTTC.

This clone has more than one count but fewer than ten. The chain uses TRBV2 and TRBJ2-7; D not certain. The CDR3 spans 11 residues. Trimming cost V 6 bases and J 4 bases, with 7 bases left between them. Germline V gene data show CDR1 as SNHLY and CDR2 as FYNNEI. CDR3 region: CASRGEYEQYF. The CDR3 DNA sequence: TGTGCCAGCAGAGGAGAGTACGAGCAGTACTTC.

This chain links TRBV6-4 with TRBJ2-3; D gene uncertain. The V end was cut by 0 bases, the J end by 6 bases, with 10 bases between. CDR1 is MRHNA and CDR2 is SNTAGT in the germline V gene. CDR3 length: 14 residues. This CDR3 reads CASSDSSIGDTQYF. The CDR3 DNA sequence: TGTGCCAGCAGTGACTCTAGCATCGGGGATACGCAGTATTTT.

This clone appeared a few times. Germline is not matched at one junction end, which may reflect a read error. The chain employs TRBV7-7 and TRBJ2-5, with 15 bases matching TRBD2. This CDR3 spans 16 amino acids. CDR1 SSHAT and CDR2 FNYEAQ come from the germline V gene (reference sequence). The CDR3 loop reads CASSAGLAGGEETQYF. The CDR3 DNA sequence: TGTGCTAGCAGCGCAGGACTAGCGGGAGGGGAGGAGACCCAGTACTTC.

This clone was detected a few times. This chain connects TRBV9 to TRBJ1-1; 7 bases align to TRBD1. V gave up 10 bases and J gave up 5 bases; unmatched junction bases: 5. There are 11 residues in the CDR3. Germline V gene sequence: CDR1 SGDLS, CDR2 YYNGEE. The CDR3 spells CAWPGGTEAFF. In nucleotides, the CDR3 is TGTGCCTGGCCAGGGGGTACTGAAGCTTTCTTT.

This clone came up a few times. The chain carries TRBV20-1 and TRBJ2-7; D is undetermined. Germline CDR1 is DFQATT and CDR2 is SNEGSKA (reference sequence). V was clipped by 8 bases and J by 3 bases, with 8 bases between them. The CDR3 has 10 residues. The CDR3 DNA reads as TGCAGTCCATTCAACTACGAGCAGTACTTC. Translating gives CSPFNYEQYF.

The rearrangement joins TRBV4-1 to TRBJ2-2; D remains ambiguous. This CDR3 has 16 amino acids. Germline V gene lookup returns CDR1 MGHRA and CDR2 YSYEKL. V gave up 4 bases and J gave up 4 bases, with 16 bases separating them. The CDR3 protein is CASSRLDARGTGELFF. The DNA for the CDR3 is TGCGCCAGCAGCCGATTAGACGCAAGAGGCACCGGGGAGCTGTTTTTT.

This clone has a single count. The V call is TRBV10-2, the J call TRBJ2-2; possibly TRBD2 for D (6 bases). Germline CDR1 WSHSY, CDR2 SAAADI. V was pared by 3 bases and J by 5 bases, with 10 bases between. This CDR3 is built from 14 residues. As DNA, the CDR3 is TGCGCCAGCAGTGAAGGGCTAGCGACCGGGGAGCTGTTTTTT. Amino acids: CASSEGLATGELFF.